A selection of T cell receptor beta chains follows, all from one sample in a study of blood T cell repertoires in COVID-19. Some clones are missing from TCRdb's copy, which holds only in-frame ones; the method was immunoSEQ multiplex PCR. Here the sample spans over 150,000 clones, just under 85% being singletons. Sequenced material: peripheral blood. These receptors were taken from a woman aged 80 or over with COVID-19, enrolled during active disease. The CDR3 runs from the conserved cysteine through the conserved F or W. D genes are given only for firm matches. Clone sizes are given selectively: once, few, many, or a class where the clone is expanded.

D | size | J | V | CDR3 | DNA
NA | NA | TRBJ2-7 | TRBV6-1 | CASSPRRGSYEQYF | TGTGCCAGCAGTCCTCGGAGGGGCTCCTACGAGCAGTACTTC
TRBD2 | NA | TRBJ2-1 | TRBV6-5 | CASSLAGLSYNEQFF | TGTGCCAGCAGTTTAGCGGGGCTCTCCTACAATGAGCAGTTCTTC
NA | NA | TRBJ1-1 | TRBV28 | CASSSDWRAFF | TGTGCCAGCAGTTCCGATTGGCGGGCTTTCTTT
NA | few | TRBJ2-1 | TRBV10-2 | CASSERAGMGVF | TGCGCCAGCAGTGAGCGTGCGGGAATGGGGGTCTTC
NA | few | TRBJ1-1 | TRBV6-5 | CASILSGVGTEAFF | TGTGCCAGCATCCTCTCGGGGGTAGGGACTGAAGCTTTCTTT
NA | NA | TRBJ1-1 | TRBV7-2 | CASSDIGRTEAFF | TGTGCCAGCAGCGATATCGGGAGGACTGAAGCTTTCTTT
NA | NA | TRBJ1-3 | TRBV6-5 | CASTTTGQNGNTIYF | TGTGCCAGCACCACCACCGGACAGAATGGAAACACCATATATTTT
NA | NA | TRBJ1-4 | TRBV7-6 | CASSRFSGGANEKLFF | TGTGCCAGCAGCCGCTTTAGCGGGGGCGCTAATGAAAAACTGTTTTTT
TRBD1 | NA | TRBJ2-7 | TRBV10-2 | CASEGTGVYEQYF | TGCGCCAGCGAGGGGACAGGGGTCTACGAGCAGTACTTC
TRBD1 | NA | TRBJ1-3 | TRBV4-2 | CASSQEGTGIGNTIYF | TGTGCCAGCAGCCAAGAAGGGACAGGGATTGGAAACACCATATATTTT
NA | few | TRBJ1-5 | TRBV29-1 | CSANRSYSNQPQHF | TGCAGCGCCAACAGGAGCTATAGCAATCAGCCCCAGCATTTT
NA | NA | TRBJ1-1 | TRBV10-3 | CAIKKDTLTEAFF | TGTGCCATCAAGAAGGACACTTTAACTGAAGCTTTCTTT
TRBD1 | NA | TRBJ1-6 | TRBV19 | CASSFDRGNSPLHF | TGTGCCAGTAGTTTCGACAGGGGCAATTCACCCCTCCACTTT
TRBD1 | NA | TRBJ1-4 | TRBV2 | CASSPRTGRGEKLFF | TGTGCCAGCAGCCCCAGGACAGGGAGGGGAGAAAAACTGTTTTTT
TRBD1 | NA | TRBJ1-3 | TRBV6-5 | CASSYSGQGNTIYF | TGTGCCAGCAGTTACTCCGGACAGGGGAACACCATATATTTT
TRBD2 | NA | TRBJ2-1 | TRBV5-1 | CASTSSGGYNEQFF | TGCGCCAGCACCTCTAGCGGGGGGTACAATGAGCAGTTCTTC
NA | NA | TRBJ1-1 | TRBV5-1 | CASSLVEGTTEAFF | TGCGCCAGCAGCTTGGTGGAGGGGACCACTGAAGCTTTCTTT
NA | NA | TRBJ2-1 | TRBV18 | CASSHTGGNEQFF | TGTGCCAGCTCACACACTGGGGGGAATGAGCAGTTCTTC
TRBD1 | NA | TRBJ1-1 | TRBV7-6 | CASSLRTGGDTEAFF | TGTGCCAGCAGCTTACGGACAGGGGGCGACACTGAAGCTTTCTTT
TRBD2 | NA | TRBJ2-3 | TRBV6-5 | CASSYVAGLDTQYF | TGTGCCAGCAGTTATGTAGCGGGACTGGATACGCAGTATTTT
NA | NA | TRBJ2-7 | TRBV5-1 | CASSWGFGIAYEQYF | TGCGCCAGCAGCTGGGGATTCGGGATTGCCTACGAGCAGTACTTC
TRBD1 | NA | TRBJ1-2 | TRBV30 | CAWSVQGLGQGARNGYTF | TGTGCCTGGAGTGTTCAAGGGCTGGGACAGGGGGCGCGGAATGGCTACACCTTC
TRBD1 | few | TRBJ2-5 | TRBV6-5 | CASSSPTGGPETQYF | TGTGCCAGCAGTTCCCCAACAGGGGGGCCAGAGACCCAGTACTTC
TRBD1 | NA | TRBJ2-7 | TRBV27 | CASSWDRAYEQYF | TGTGCCAGCAGCTGGGACAGGGCCTACGAGCAGTACTTC
NA | once | TRBJ2-7 | TRBV19 | CASSAAGLYAYEQYF | TGTGCCAGTAGTGCCGCGGGGCTCTACGCCTACGAGCAGTACTTC
TRBD1 | NA | TRBJ2-5 | TRBV23-1 | CASIRDRELYETQYF | TGCGCCAGCATTCGTGACAGGGAACTATATGAGACCCAGTACTTC
NA | NA | TRBJ1-4 | TRBV7-2 | CASSPDRTREKLFF | TGTGCCAGCAGCCCCGACAGGACGAGAGAAAAACTGTTTTTT
TRBD1 | NA | TRBJ1-1 | TRBV5-6 | CASSWGQVNTEAFF | TGTGCCAGCAGCTGGGGACAGGTGAACACTGAAGCTTTCTTT
TRBD1 | NA | TRBJ1-5 | TRBV5-1 | CASSLTGGGNQPQHF | TGCGCCAGCAGCTTGACAGGGGGCGGCAATCAGCCCCAGCATTTT
TRBD1 | NA | TRBJ2-3 | TRBV10-3 | CAIRTGTGTDTQYF | TGTGCCATCAGGACAGGGACGGGCACAGATACGCAGTATTTT
NA | NA | TRBJ1-5 | TRBV6-5 | CASSDTGSNQPQHF | TGTGCCAGCAGCGATACAGGTTCCAATCAGCCCCAGCATTTT
TRBD1 | once | TRBJ1-1 | TRBV7-9 | CASSITQGATEAFF | TGTGCCAGCAGCATAACCCAGGGGGCCACTGAAGCTTTCTTT
TRBD2 | NA | TRBJ2-3 | TRBV18 | CASSRIAGLTDTQYF | TGTGCCAGCTCACGGATAGCGGGACTCACAGATACGCAGTATTTT
TRBD2 | NA | TRBJ2-1 | TRBV28 | CASGGDGNEQFF | TGTGCCAGCGGGGGGGATGGGAATGAGCAGTTCTTC
TRBD2 | NA | TRBJ2-7 | TRBV7-2 | CASSSPGTSGGEYF | TGTGCCAGCAGCTCCCCCGGGACTAGCGGGGGAGAGTACTTC
NA | NA | TRBJ2-1 | TRBV11-2 | CASSLLGGNEQFF | TGTGCCAGCAGCTTATTGGGGGGAAATGAGCAGTTCTTC
TRBD1 | NA | TRBJ2-5 | TRBV10-3 | CAISTTQGPETQYF | TGTGCCATCAGCACCACACAGGGGCCGGAGACCCAGTACTTC
NA | NA | TRBJ2-5 | TRBV3-1/TRBV3-2 | CASRQGWETQYF | TGTGCCAGCAGGCAGGGTTGGGAGACCCAGTACTTC
TRBD2 | NA | TRBJ2-1 | TRBV24-1 | CATSDQLAGGTSSYNEQFF | TGTGCCACCAGTGATCAACTAGCGGGAGGTACCAGCTCCTACAATGAGCAGTTCTTC
NA | few | TRBJ1-5 | TRBV12-3/TRBV12-4 | CASSLGGSTQHF | TGTGCCAGCAGTTTGGGGGGAAGTACCCAGCATTTT
NA | NA | TRBJ2-3 | TRBV3-1/TRBV3-2 | CASSQEQTDTQYF | TGTGCCAGCAGCCAAGAACAGACAGATACGCAGTATTTT
NA | NA | TRBJ2-7 | TRBV3-1/TRBV3-2 | CASSQSGGEQYF | TGTGCCAGCAGCCAATCCGGTGGCGAGCAGTACTTC
TRBD1 | NA | TRBJ1-1 | TRBV10-3 | CAIRATGGRDTEAFF | TGTGCCATCAGAGCGACAGGGGGTAGAGACACTGAAGCTTTCTTT
TRBD1 | NA | TRBJ1-6 | TRBV18 | CASSPLPGQGESPLHF | TGTGCCAGCTCACCCCTTCCGGGACAGGGGGAGTCACCCCTCCACTTT
TRBD2 | NA | TRBJ2-1 | TRBV5-1 | CASSLGPSGAGEQFF | TGCGCCAGCAGCTTGGGGCCAAGCGGGGCTGGTGAGCAGTTCTTC
TRBD2 | NA | TRBJ2-7 | TRBV9 | CASSVDRAGAYEQYF | TGTGCCAGCAGCGTAGATCGAGCGGGGGCCTACGAGCAGTACTTC
TRBD2 | NA | TRBJ2-3 | TRBV29-1 | CSVVGQGLAGVDTQYF | TGCAGCGTTGTGGGACAGGGACTAGCGGGGGTAGATACGCAGTATTTT
TRBD2 | NA | TRBJ2-4 | TRBV6-5 | CASSLRASGNIQYF | TGTGCCAGCAGTCTCCGGGCTAGCGGAAACATTCAGTACTTC
TRBD1 | NA | TRBJ1-2 | TRBV12-5 | CASGLTGGYGYTF | TGTGCTAGTGGTTTGACAGGGGGCTATGGCTACACCTTC
NA | once | TRBJ1-4 | TRBV11-2 | CASSLVLAEKLFF | TGTGCCAGCAGCTTAGTTTTGGCCGAAAAACTGTTTTTT
TRBD1 | once | TRBJ2-3 | TRBV18 | CASSLLQGNTDTQYF | TGTGCCAGCTCACTACTACAGGGGAACACAGATACGCAGTATTTT
NA | NA | TRBJ2-1 | TRBV5-4 | CASSTDRKSYNEQFF | TGTGCCAGCAGCACAGACAGAAAGTCCTACAATGAGCAGTTCTTC
NA | NA | TRBJ1-1 | TRBV13 | CASSLMGGYTEAFF | TGTGCCAGCAGCTTGATGGGGGGTTACACTGAAGCTTTCTTT
NA | few | TRBJ2-2 | TRBV27 | CASGYRAGWTGELFF | TGTGCCAGCGGCTACAGGGCAGGGTGGACCGGGGAGCTGTTTTTT
NA | NA | TRBJ2-7 | TRBV28 | CASSLLQGDSQYF | TGTGCCAGCAGTTTACTACAGGGCGACTCCCAGTACTTC
NA | NA | TRBJ2-1 | TRBV12-3/TRBV12-4 | CASSQKRVNEQFF | TGTGCCAGCAGCCAGAAACGGGTGAATGAGCAGTTCTTC